This is a list of T cell receptor beta chains from one sample in a study of T-cell memory formation after mild COVID-19. TCRdb itself ran the 5' RACE reads through MiXCR, one entry per CDR3 protein. The sample gives roughly 450,000 distinct CDR3 sequences, about 20% of which show up once; about 12% is in the top ten. Sample: PBMCs or a T cell subset sorted from them (not recorded which). These receptors were collected from an adult woman who had mild COVID-19 (a few samples of this study predate the infection). Cell type and time point are not known. The CDR3 runs from the conserved cysteine through the conserved F or W. The D gene is left open where the match is weak. Where a row states a size, it is once, few, many or the class of an expanded clone; other rows omit it.

DNA: TGTGCCAGCAGTTTCGGGTCCGGAGTCGACACTGAAGCTTTCTTT
CDR3: CASSFGSGVDTEAFF
size: .
J: TRBJ1-1
V: TRBV2
D: .

DNA: TGTGCCAGCAGTTCCACAGGGAGTTGGTATGGCTACACCTTC
CDR3: CASSSTGSWYGYTF
size: many
J: TRBJ1-2
V: TRBV6-6
D: .

DNA: TGTGCCAGCAGCGTTTCAGTACAGGGTGAAAAGAACACTGAAGCTTTCTTT
CDR3: CASSVSVQGEKNTEAFF
size: .
J: TRBJ1-1
V: TRBV9
D: .

DNA: TGTGCCAGCAGTGTCCGGGACATTGAAGCTTTCTTT
CDR3: CASSVRDIEAFF
size: .
J: TRBJ1-1
V: TRBV12-3/TRBV12-4
D: .

DNA: TGTGCCAGCAGGCAAACTAGCGACGAGACCCAGTACTTC
CDR3: CASRQTSDETQYF
size: .
J: TRBJ2-5
V: TRBV7-9
D: TRBD2

DNA: TGTGCCACCAGTGAGGATTCCTTCTATGGCTACACCTTC
CDR3: CATSEDSFYGYTF
size: few
J: TRBJ1-2
V: TRBV24-1
D: .

DNA: TGTGCCACCAGTGGAGGGACCCGCTACGAGCAGTACTTC
CDR3: CATSGGTRYEQYF
size: .
J: TRBJ2-7
V: TRBV24-1
D: .

DNA: TGTGCCAGCAGCGCGAGCCACCCGGGACAGGGGGCTGTGGATGAGCAGTTCTTC
CDR3: CASSASHPGQGAVDEQFF
size: few
J: TRBJ2-1
V: TRBV11-3
D: TRBD1

DNA: TGCAGTGCTAGCGCGGACCGTGACAAAAACATTCAGTACTTC
CDR3: CSASADRDKNIQYF
size: many
J: TRBJ2-4
V: TRBV20-1
D: .

DNA: TGTGCCAGCAGCTGGGACTTTGCCTACGAGCAGTACTTC
CDR3: CASSWDFAYEQYF
size: many
J: TRBJ2-7
V: TRBV5-5
D: .

DNA: TGCGCCAGCAGCCAGGGCACTAGCGGACGGCCGACCGGGGAGCTGTTTTTT
CDR3: CASSQGTSGRPTGELFF
size: .
J: TRBJ2-2
V: TRBV4-1
D: TRBD2

DNA: TGTGCCAGCAGCTTAAACAGGGGTGATAACTATGGCTACACCTTC
CDR3: CASSLNRGDNYGYTF
size: .
J: TRBJ1-2
V: TRBV7-2
D: TRBD1

DNA: TGCGCCAGCAGCTTGGATGGGGGGCAAGAGCAGTACTTC
CDR3: CASSLDGGQEQYF
size: .
J: TRBJ2-7
V: TRBV5-1
D: .

DNA: TGTGCCAGCAGCTTAGGTCCCGGTAGAGGGGTCAATGAGCAGTTCTTC
CDR3: CASSLGPGRGVNEQFF
size: many
J: TRBJ2-1
V: TRBV7-6
D: .

DNA: TGCAGCGTTTCTGTACAGGGAGGGACCGGGGAGCTGTTTTTT
CDR3: CSVSVQGGTGELFF
size: many
J: TRBJ2-2
V: TRBV29-1
D: .

DNA: TGTGCCAGCAGCGTAAATTCTCACACTGAAGCTTTCTTT
CDR3: CASSVNSHTEAFF
size: few
J: TRBJ1-1
V: TRBV9
D: .

DNA: TGCAGTGCTACACCACAGCTATGGAACACTGAAGCTTTCTTT
CDR3: CSATPQLWNTEAFF
size: .
J: TRBJ1-1
V: TRBV20-1
D: .